These T cell receptor beta chains were read from a single sample in a study of cytomegalovirus exposure and HLA in healthy donors. Sequenced by immunoSEQ multiplex PCR; TCRdb stores in-frame clones only, minus some. Its table lists tens of thousands of clones. The source material was PBMCs. Receptors were obtained from a young woman in good health and CMV-seronegative. Both conserved end residues are part of each CDR3. D genes are given only for firm matches.

D gene: TRBD1; J gene: TRBJ2-7; V gene: TRBV18; CDR3 protein: CASSPSGTANEQYF; CDR3 DNA: TGTGCCAGCTCGCCGTCCGGGACAGCAAACGAGCAGTACTTC
D gene: TRBD1; J gene: TRBJ1-1; V gene: TRBV5-1; CDR3 protein: CASSFAAGQKNTEAFF; CDR3 DNA: TGCGCCAGCAGCTTTGCCGCGGGACAGAAGAACACTGAAGCTTTCTTT
D gene: NA; J gene: TRBJ1-5; V gene: TRBV19; CDR3 protein: CASEDINTGRQPQHF; CDR3 DNA: TGTGCCAGTGAAGACATCAACACAGGGAGACAGCCCCAGCATTTT
D gene: TRBD1; J gene: TRBJ1-5; V gene: TRBV6-1; CDR3 protein: CASSDRDRRLNQPQHF; CDR3 DNA: TGTGCCAGCAGTGACCGGGACAGGAGGCTCAATCAGCCCCAGCATTTT
D gene: TRBD2; J gene: TRBJ2-5; V gene: TRBV6-1; CDR3 protein: CASSATSSGMREQYF; CDR3 DNA: TGTGCCAGCAGTGCTACTTCGAGCGGGATGAGGGAGCAGTACTTC
D gene: NA; J gene: TRBJ2-3; V gene: TRBV19; CDR3 protein: CASSLGGRGWGTDTQYF; CDR3 DNA: TGTGCCAGTTCCCTCGGAGGACGGGGATGGGGTACAGATACGCAGTATTTT
D gene: NA; J gene: TRBJ1-1; V gene: TRBV5-6; CDR3 protein: CASSPQGLMNTEAFF; CDR3 DNA: TGTGCCAGCAGCCCCCAGGGTCTCATGAACACTGAAGCTTTCTTT
D gene: NA; J gene: TRBJ1-2; V gene: TRBV11-2; CDR3 protein: CASSLNGQIYGYTF; CDR3 DNA: TGTGCCAGCAGCTTAAATGGACAGATCTATGGCTACACCTTC
D gene: NA; J gene: TRBJ2-3; V gene: TRBV19; CDR3 protein: CASRGQNTDTQYF; CDR3 DNA: TGTGCCAGTAGGGGCCAAAACACAGATACGCAGTATTTT
D gene: TRBD1; J gene: TRBJ2-2; V gene: TRBV5-1; CDR3 protein: CASREGADTGELFF; CDR3 DNA: TGCGCCAGCAGAGAGGGGGCGGACACCGGGGAGCTGTTTTTT
D gene: NA; J gene: TRBJ2-7; V gene: TRBV10-3; CDR3 protein: CAISQASEQYF; CDR3 DNA: TGTGCCATCAGCCAGGCGTCCGAGCAGTACTTC
D gene: TRBD1; J gene: TRBJ1-1; V gene: TRBV30; CDR3 protein: CASGTGGGTEAFF; CDR3 DNA: TGTGCCTCTGGGACAGGGGGAGGGACTGAAGCTTTCTTT
D gene: NA; J gene: TRBJ2-2; V gene: TRBV6-6; CDR3 protein: CASSPTQGELFF; CDR3 DNA: TGTGCCAGCAGTCCGACTCAGGGGGAGCTGTTTTTT
D gene: TRBD2; J gene: TRBJ2-1; V gene: TRBV30; CDR3 protein: CAWSVRSGRQFF; CDR3 DNA: TGTGCCTGGAGTGTACGTAGCGGGAGACAGTTCTTC
D gene: TRBD2; J gene: TRBJ2-1; V gene: TRBV7-9; CDR3 protein: CASSSGGPYNEQFF; CDR3 DNA: TGTGCCAGCAGTAGCGGGGGTCCCTACAATGAGCAGTTCTTC
D gene: TRBD2; J gene: TRBJ2-3; V gene: TRBV4-2; CDR3 protein: CASSHGLAGSTDTQYF; CDR3 DNA: TGTGCCAGCAGCCACGGACTAGCGGGGTCCACAGATACGCAGTATTTT
D gene: TRBD2; J gene: TRBJ2-1; V gene: TRBV6-1; CDR3 protein: CASSGLAGGFGGEQFF; CDR3 DNA: TGTGCCAGCAGTGGCCTAGCGGGAGGTTTCGGAGGGGAGCAGTTCTTC
D gene: TRBD2; J gene: TRBJ2-7; V gene: TRBV19; CDR3 protein: CASSWQAGDTYEQYF; CDR3 DNA: TGTGCCAGTAGTTGGCAAGCGGGAGACACCTACGAGCAGTACTTC
D gene: TRBD1; J gene: TRBJ2-1; V gene: TRBV4-1; CDR3 protein: CASSGQGSFFGLGNEQFF; CDR3 DNA: TGCGCCAGCAGCGGACAGGGGTCCTTTTTCGGCCTCGGCAATGAGCAGTTCTTC
D gene: TRBD1; J gene: TRBJ1-2; V gene: TRBV29-1; CDR3 protein: CSVERQGAIYGYTF; CDR3 DNA: TGCAGCGTTGAGCGGCAGGGGGCGATCTATGGCTACACCTTC
D gene: NA; J gene: TRBJ1-5; V gene: TRBV4-2; CDR3 protein: CASSQDFGQPQHF; CDR3 DNA: TGTGCCAGCAGCCAAGATTTTGGCCAGCCCCAGCATTTT
D gene: NA; J gene: TRBJ1-1; V gene: TRBV11-2; CDR3 protein: CASSPRLNTEAFF; CDR3 DNA: TGTGCCAGCAGCCCCAGGCTCAACACTGAAGCTTTCTTT
D gene: NA; J gene: TRBJ2-7; V gene: TRBV5-1; CDR3 protein: CASSLSERYEQYF; CDR3 DNA: TGCGCCAGCAGCTTGTCCGAGCGCTACGAGCAGTACTTC